This TCR beta chain was retrieved from a study of cytomegalovirus exposure and HLA in healthy donors. Study information: The roughly 110 validation repertoires used the same platform as the roughly 700 first-cohort repertoires (as reported by a later analysis).

Study conclusions and caveats: Many donors carried some public TCRs, although rarity characterized most TCR sequences. Cytomegalovirus status, reportedly, was diagnosed with high specificity and sensitivity by the classifier. Researchers catalogued 160 or so TCR beta chains as cytomegalovirus-associated.

Here immunoSEQ multiplex PCR was the method, and the copy in TCRdb shows in-frame clones only, minus some. The data contain about 170,000 clones, around 85% of them singletons. The V and J ends lost 4 bases and 11 bases respectively, with 17 bases between them. Per germline, CDR1 SNHLY and CDR2 FYNNEI. The length of the CDR3 is 14 residues. Points on this clone: The antigen is unknown.

The chain is built from TRBV2 and TRBJ1-4; D is undetermined. The source of this sequence is a woman aged 25 to 45 in good health and CMV-seronegative. Sample: PBMCs. The CDR3 sequence: CASSASLNTGKLFF. In DNA form, the CDR3 reads TGTGCCAGCAGTGCCAGCCTAAATACGGGGAAACTGTTTTTT.